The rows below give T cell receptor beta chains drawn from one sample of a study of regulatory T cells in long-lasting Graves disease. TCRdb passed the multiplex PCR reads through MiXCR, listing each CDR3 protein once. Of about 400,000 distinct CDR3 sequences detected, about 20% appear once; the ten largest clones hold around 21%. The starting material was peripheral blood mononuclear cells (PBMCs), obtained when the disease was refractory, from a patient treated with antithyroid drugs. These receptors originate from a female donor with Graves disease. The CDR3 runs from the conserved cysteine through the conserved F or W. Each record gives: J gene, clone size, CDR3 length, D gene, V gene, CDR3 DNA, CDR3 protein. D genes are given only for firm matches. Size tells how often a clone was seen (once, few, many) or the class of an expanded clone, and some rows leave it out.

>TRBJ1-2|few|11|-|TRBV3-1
TGTGCCAGCAGCCGGGCAGAGGGCTACACCTTC
CASSRAEGYTF
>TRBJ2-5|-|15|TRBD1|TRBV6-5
TGTGCCAGCAGTTATTCTACAGGGGCGCAAGAGACCCAGTACTTC
CASSYSTGAQETQYF
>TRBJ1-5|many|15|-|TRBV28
TGTGCCAGCAGTACGCAGGGATTTGGCAATCAGCCCCAGCATTTT
CASSTQGFGNQPQHF
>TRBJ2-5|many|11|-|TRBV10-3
TGTGCCACCAAACGAGCAGAGACCCAGTACTTC
CATKRAETQYF
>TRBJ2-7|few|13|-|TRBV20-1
TGCAGTGCTAGGGGCCGGGATCCTCGAGAGCAGTACTTC
CSARGRDPREQYF
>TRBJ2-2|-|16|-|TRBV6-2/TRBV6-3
TGTGCCAGCAGTGAATTTCAGTTAACGAACACCGGGGAGCTGTTTTTT
CASSEFQLTNTGELFF
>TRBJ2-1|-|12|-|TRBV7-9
TGTGCCAGCAGTACCGAGGTGGGCGAGCAGTTCTTC
CASSTEVGEQFF
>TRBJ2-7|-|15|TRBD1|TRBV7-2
TGTGCCAGCAGCTCCCGGGACAGGGACTCCTACGAGCAGTACTTC
CASSSRDRDSYEQYF
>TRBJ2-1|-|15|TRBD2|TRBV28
TGTGCCAGCAGGGGCGGGACTAGCGGGAGCTATGAGCAGTTCTTC
CASRGGTSGSYEQFF
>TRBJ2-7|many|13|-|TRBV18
TGTGCCAGCAGTCCCCAAGGGCCCTACGAGCAGTACTTC
CASSPQGPYEQYF
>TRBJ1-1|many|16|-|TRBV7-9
TGTGCCAGCAGCTTAGGCCGGGACGGAAAGAACACTGAAGCTTTCTTT
CASSLGRDGKNTEAFF
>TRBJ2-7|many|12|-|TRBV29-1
TGCAGCGTTGCCGTCAGCTCCTACGAGCAGTACTTC
CSVAVSSYEQYF
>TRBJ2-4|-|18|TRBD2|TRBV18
TGTGCCAGCTCACCACCCACGCCGGGACTAGCGGGAGGAAACATTCAGTACTTC
CASSPPTPGLAGGNIQYF
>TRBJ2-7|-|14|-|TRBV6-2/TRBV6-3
TGTGCCAGCAGTTACGATGGACTCCGCCACGAGCAGTACTTC
CASSYDGLRHEQYF
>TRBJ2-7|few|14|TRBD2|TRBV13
TGTGCCAGCAGCTTAGGAACGGGAGGGCCCGAGCAGTACTTC
CASSLGTGGPEQYF
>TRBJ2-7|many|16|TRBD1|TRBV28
TGTGCCAGCAGTCCCCGCGGACAGGGGGGAGCCTACGAGCAGTACTTC
CASSPRGQGGAYEQYF
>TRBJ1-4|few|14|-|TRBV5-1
TGCGCCAGCAGCTTGGCAGGCCTTCGCGAAAAACTGTTTTTT
CASSLAGLREKLFF
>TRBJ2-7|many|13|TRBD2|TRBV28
TGTGCCAGCACTGAGACGGGGAGGGACGAGCAGTACTTC
CASTETGRDEQYF
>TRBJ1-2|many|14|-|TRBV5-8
TGTGCCAGCAGCCCTGGTGGCAGAAACTATGGCTACACCTTC
CASSPGGRNYGYTF
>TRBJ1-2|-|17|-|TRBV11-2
TGTGCCAGCAGCTCAAAAGATACAGGGAGACCTAACTATGGCTACACCTTC
CASSSKDTGRPNYGYTF
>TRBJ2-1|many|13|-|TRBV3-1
TGTGCCAGCAGCCAAGTCAGGGTTAATGAGCAGTTCTTC
CASSQVRVNEQFF
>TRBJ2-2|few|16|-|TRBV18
TGTGCCAGCTCACCACGGCAGCCACAGAACACCGGGGAGCTGTTTTTT
CASSPRQPQNTGELFF
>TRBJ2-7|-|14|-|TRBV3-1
TGTGCCAGCAGCCAAGGGGTAGGGACCTACGAGCAGTACTTC
CASSQGVGTYEQYF
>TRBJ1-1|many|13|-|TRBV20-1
TGCAGTGCCGGACCCCTGGGCGACACTGAAGCTTTCTTT
CSAGPLGDTEAFF